Shown below are 11 T cell receptor beta chains from a single sample sequenced in a study of CD8 T cells in Susac syndrome. RNA in amounts of about 0.45 to 1 ug was reverse transcribed with random hexamers. TCRdb itself ran the immunoSEQ multiplex PCR reads through MiXCR, one entry per CDR3 protein. The table shows under 150,000 distinct CDR3 sequences, with around 91% occurring only once. The sequenced sample was CD8+ T cells from PBMCs. The receptors here all came from a human donor with multiple sclerosis.

The chain couples TRBV4-3 to TRBJ2-2; 7 bases line up with TRBD1. Germline V gene lookup returns CDR1 LGHNA and CDR2 YSLEER. The CDR3 is 18 residues long. Trimming cost V 0 bases and J 1 base; bases outside gene matches: 8. The CDR3 bases are TGCGCCAGCAGCCAAGATTCGATATCAGGGGGGAACACCGGGGAGCTGTTTTTT. Protein sequence: CASSQDSISGGNTGELFF.

The rearrangement joins TRBV7-2 to TRBJ2-3, with 7 bases fitting TRBD1. Losses at the gene ends were 5 bases for V and 6 bases for J; bases not matched to a gene: 5. Germline assignment: CDR1 SGHTA and CDR2 FQGNSA. The CDR3 is 13 residues long. The CDR3 loop reads CASSPLQGDTQYF. CDR3 DNA: TGTGCCAGCAGCCCTCTACAGGGGGATACGCAGTATTTT.

J is TRBJ1-1 and V is TRBV4-3; D is unresolved. The CDR3 consists of 14 residues. From germline, CDR1 is LGHNA and CDR2 YSLEER. V was pared by 4 bases and J by 1 base, with 10 bases between. The CDR3 DNA is TGCGCCAGCAGCCGAATCGAAGGGAACACTGAAGCTTTCTTT. Translated, it gives CASSRIEGNTEAFF.

V gene TRBV20-1 combines with J gene TRBJ2-1; tentatively, D is TRBD2 (6 bases). The CDR3 runs 11 residues. V lost 1 base, J lost 14 bases, and 12 bases lay in between. CDR1 is DFQATT and CDR2 is SNEGSKA in the germline V gene (reference sequence). As DNA, the CDR3 is TGCAGTGCTAGAGGGCGGGACTCCGAGTTCTTC. It translates to CSARGRDSEFF.

This sequence joins TRBV19 and TRBJ1-1; D gene ambiguous. V dropped 0 bases and J dropped 7 bases, with 6 bases sitting between them. The CDR3 consists of 12 residues. Germline V CDR1 and CDR2: LNHDA, SQIVND (reference sequence). This chain's CDR3 is CASSIDLVEAFF. In nucleotides, the CDR3 is TGTGCCAGTAGTATAGATCTGGTTGAAGCTTTCTTT.

This chain links TRBV20-1 with TRBJ2-2; 7 bases match TRBD2. The ends lost 4 bases at V and 3 bases at J; junction bases unmatched: 11. Per the germline V gene, CDR1 is DFQATT and CDR2 is SNEGSKA (reference sequence). The CDR3 consists of 16 residues. CDR3 bases: TGCAGTGCTACCCTGCGGCAGCGGGAACACACCGGGGAGCTGTTTTTT. Translating it yields CSATLRQREHTGELFF.

The chain uses TRBV20-1 and TRBJ2-1; no reliable D call. The CDR3 totals 14 residues. Trimming shortened V by 5 bases and J by 6 bases, and 17 bases separated the two germline ends. Germline CDR1 DFQATT, CDR2 SNEGSKA (reference sequence). The CDR3 protein is CSAFRVGAANEQFF. CDR3 nucleotide sequence: TGCAGTGCTTTCCGGGTGGGCGCGGCCAATGAGCAGTTCTTC.

V and J are TRBV7-8 and TRBJ2-3; 8 nucleotides match TRBD1. With V trimmed by 7 bases and J by 3 bases, 6 bases remained unmatched. This CDR3 has 14 amino acids. From germline, CDR1 is SGHVS and CDR2 FQNEAQ. DNA for the CDR3: TGTGCCAGCAAAGACAGGGGAGAGACAGATACGCAGTATTTT. Protein: CASKDRGETDTQYF.

This chain uses TRBV29-1 with TRBJ2-5; D uncertain. The CDR3 runs to 11 residues. The V end lost 6 bases, the J end lost 8 bases, and 13 bases lay between the germline ends. Germline V gives CDR1 SQVTM, CDR2 ANQGSEA. For the CDR3, the DNA is TGCAGCGTGCTGGGCCCCAGAACCCAGTACTTC. Its protein product is CSVLGPRTQYF.

The V and J genes are TRBV5-1 and TRBJ2-5; D is perhaps TRBD2 (6 bases). The CDR3 length is 14 residues. The V and J ends lost 3 bases and 2 bases respectively, with 11 bases between them. Germline values: CDR1 SGHRS, CDR2 YFSETQ. CDR3 loop: CASSSLAVQETQYF. The CDR3 DNA is TGCGCCAGCAGCTCCTTAGCGGTGCAAGAGACCCAGTACTTC. The complete variable domain, with remaining parts taken from reference TRBV5-1 and TRBJ2-5, reads KAGVTQTPRYLIKTRGQQVTLSCSPISGHRSVSWYQQTPGQGLQFLFEYFSETQRNKGNFPGRFSGRQFSNSRSEMNVSTLELGDSALYLCASSSLAVQETQYFGPGTRLLVL.

V gene TRBV3-1 combines with J gene TRBJ1-2; a weak D match, TRBD1 (5 bases). Trimming shortened V by 9 bases and J by 4 bases, and 15 bases separated the two germline ends. The CDR3 runs 13 residues. Germline loops: CDR1 LGHDT, CDR2 YNNKEL (reference sequence). The CDR3 loop is CASYQGYGYGYTF. The CDR3 nucleotides read TGTGCCAGTTATCAGGGTTATGGCTATGGCTACACCTTC.